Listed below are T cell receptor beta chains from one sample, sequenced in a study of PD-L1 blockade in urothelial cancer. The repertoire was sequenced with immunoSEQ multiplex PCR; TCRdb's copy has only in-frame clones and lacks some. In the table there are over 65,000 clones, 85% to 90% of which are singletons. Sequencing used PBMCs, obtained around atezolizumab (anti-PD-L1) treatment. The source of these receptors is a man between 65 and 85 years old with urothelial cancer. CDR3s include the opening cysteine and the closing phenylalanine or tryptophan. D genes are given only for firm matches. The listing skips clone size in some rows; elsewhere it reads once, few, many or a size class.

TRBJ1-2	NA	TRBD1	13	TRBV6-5	CASTRTGGGGYTF	TGTGCCAGCACTCGTACAGGGGGCGGAGGCTACACCTTC
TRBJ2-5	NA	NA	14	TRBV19	CASSIDRRQETQYF	TGTGCCAGTAGTATTGACAGACGCCAAGAGACCCAGTACTTC
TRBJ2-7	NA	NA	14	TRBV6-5	CASSSSRGLYEQYF	TGTGCCAGCAGTTCAAGCAGGGGTCTCTACGAGCAGTACTTC
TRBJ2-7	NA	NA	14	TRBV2	CASRSLAQAYEQYF	TGTGCCAGCAGGAGTCTAGCGCAAGCCTACGAGCAGTACTTC
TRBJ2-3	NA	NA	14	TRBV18	CASSRQASTDTQYF	TGTGCCAGCTCGAGACAGGCTAGCACAGATACGCAGTATTTT
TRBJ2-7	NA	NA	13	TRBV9	CASSPIGGYEQYF	TGTGCCAGCAGCCCTATAGGGGGCTACGAGCAGTACTTC
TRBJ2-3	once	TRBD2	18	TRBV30	CAWSVLRRTSGFTDTQYF	TGTGCCTGGAGTGTACTGCGCAGGACTAGCGGATTCACAGATACGCAGTATTTT
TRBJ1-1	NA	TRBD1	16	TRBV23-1	CASSQSETGEGTEAFF	TGCGCCAGCAGTCAATCCGAGACAGGGGAGGGCACTGAAGCTTTCTTT
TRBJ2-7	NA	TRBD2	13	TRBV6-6	CASRHGGGDEQYF	TGTGCCAGCAGGCACGGTGGGGGGGACGAGCAGTACTTC
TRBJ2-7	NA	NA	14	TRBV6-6	CASLFGQGKGEQYF	TGTGCCAGCTTATTCGGGCAGGGCAAAGGCGAGCAGTACTTC
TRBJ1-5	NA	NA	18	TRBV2	CASSEALRRGFLDQPQHF	TGTGCCAGCAGTGAAGCGCTTCGTAGGGGGTTTTTGGATCAGCCCCAGCATTTT
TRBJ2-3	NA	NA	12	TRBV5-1	CASSLPTDTQYF	TGCGCCAGCAGCCTCCCCACAGATACGCAGTATTTT
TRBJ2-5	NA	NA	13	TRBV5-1	CASSSGGQETQYF	TGCGCCAGCAGCTCGGGTGGGCAAGAGACCCAGTACTTC
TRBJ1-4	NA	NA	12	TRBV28	CASKQGTEKLFF	TGTGCCAGCAAACAGGGCACCGAAAAACTGTTTTTT
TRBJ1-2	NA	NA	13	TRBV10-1	CASSEGSNYGYTF	TGCGCCAGCAGTGAGGGCTCTAACTATGGCTACACCTTC
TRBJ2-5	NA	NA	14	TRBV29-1	CSVEDRGARETQYF	TGCAGCGTTGAAGATCGGGGGGCGCGGGAGACCCAGTACTTC
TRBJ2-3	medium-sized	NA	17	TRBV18	CASSPRNDGLRTDTQYF	TGTGCCAGCTCACCAAGGAATGATGGGCTCCGCACAGATACGCAGTATTTT
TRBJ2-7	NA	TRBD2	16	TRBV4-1	CASSQALGLAGLEQYF	TGCGCCAGCAGCCAAGCGTTAGGACTAGCGGGACTAGAGCAGTACTTC
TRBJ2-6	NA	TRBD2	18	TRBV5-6	CASSWGGAANHGANVLTF	TGTGCCAGCAGCTGGGGAGGGGCCGCCAACCATGGGGCCAACGTCCTGACTTTC
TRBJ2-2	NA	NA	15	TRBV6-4	CASSDSSGNTGELFF	TGTGCCAGCAGTGACTCTAGCGGAAACACCGGGGAGCTGTTTTTT
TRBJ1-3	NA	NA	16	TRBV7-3	CASSPNPPGAGNTIYF	TGTGCCAGCAGCCCTAACCCCCCCGGGGCTGGAAACACCATATATTTT
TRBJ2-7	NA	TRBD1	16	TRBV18	CASSRGDRAFSYEQYF	TGTGCCAGCTCACGTGGGGACAGGGCCTTCTCCTACGAGCAGTACTTC
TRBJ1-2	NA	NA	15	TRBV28	CASRGGADGNYGYTF	TGTGCCAGCAGGGGTGGGGCCGACGGAAACTATGGCTACACCTTC
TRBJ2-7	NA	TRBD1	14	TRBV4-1	CASSRRDRGYEQYF	TGCGCCAGCAGCCGCCGGGACAGGGGATACGAGCAGTACTTC
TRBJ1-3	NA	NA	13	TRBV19	CASSDSTGNTIYF	TGTGCCAGTAGTGACTCGACTGGAAACACCATATATTTT
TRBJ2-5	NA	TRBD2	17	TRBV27	CASSSTFSGSSRETQYF	TGTGCCAGCAGTTCTACCTTTAGCGGGAGCTCTCGTGAGACCCAGTACTTC
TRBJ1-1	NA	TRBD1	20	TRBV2	CASSGLTRSLLKDRGFEAFF	TGTGCCAGCAGTGGGCTTACCCGCTCCTTACTTAAAGACAGGGGGTTTGAAGCTTTCTTT
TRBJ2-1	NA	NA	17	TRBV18	CASSRQFTPTMRNEQFF	TGTGCCAGCTCACGGCAGTTCACACCCACCATGAGGAATGAGCAGTTCTTC
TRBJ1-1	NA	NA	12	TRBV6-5	CASSRVGTEAFF	TGTGCCAGCAGCCGGGTAGGCACTGAAGCTTTCTTT
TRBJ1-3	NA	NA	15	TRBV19	CASTSSRGFGNTIYF	TGTGCCAGTACCTCTTCCAGAGGGTTTGGAAACACCATATATTTT
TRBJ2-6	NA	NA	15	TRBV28	CASRSRGSGANVLTF	TGTGCCAGCAGATCACGGGGCTCTGGGGCCAACGTCCTGACTTTC
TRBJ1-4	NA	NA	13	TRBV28	CASSLDSVEKLFF	TGTGCCAGCAGTTTGGACTCAGTTGAAAAACTGTTTTTT
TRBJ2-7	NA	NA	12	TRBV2	CASSRGAGEQYF	TGTGCCAGCAGTCGGGGGGCCGGCGAGCAGTACTTC
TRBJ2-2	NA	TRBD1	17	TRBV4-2	CASSHDSGTANTGELFF	TGTGCCAGCAGCCACGACTCCGGGACAGCGAACACCGGGGAGCTGTTTTTT
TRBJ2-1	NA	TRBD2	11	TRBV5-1	CASTGGDEQFF	TGCGCCAGCACGGGAGGGGATGAGCAGTTCTTC
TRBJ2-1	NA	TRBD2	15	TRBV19	CASQFGTSGRYEQFF	TGTGCCAGTCAGTTCGGGACTAGCGGGAGGTATGAGCAGTTCTTC
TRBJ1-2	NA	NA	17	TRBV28	CASSLFMRWGQNYGYTF	TGTGCCAGCAGTTTATTTATGAGGTGGGGACAAAACTATGGCTACACCTTC